This paragraph covers one T cell receptor (beta chain) sequence. Its antigen remains unidentified. This entry comes from a study of Ad26.COV2.S vaccination and SARS-CoV-2 variants. Overall study context: The COV1001 Ad26.COV2.S trial arm included the donor. Doses of Ad26.COV2.S were injected into muscle once or twice, 56 days apart. Findings and limits, study-wide: The authors reported substantial breadth in spike-specific CD8+ and CD4+ T cell responses after vaccination.

Sequencing used immunoSEQ multiplex PCR; TCRdb keeps in-frame clones, though not all of them. The sample shows some 340,000 clones, about 82% of them seen only once. This CDR3 has 18 amino acids. With V trimmed by 3 bases and J by 8 bases, 18 bases remained unmatched. Germline V gene sequence: CDR1 MDHEN, CDR2 SYDVKM. The treatment denotes: 15 to 20 received Ad26.COV2.S at low or high dose, single or two shots; a few received placebo; per-sample allocation not given. After the first vaccine or placebo injection, samples were drawn on day 63. The receptor's source is a person between 18 and 65 years old who received the Ad26.COV2.S COVID-19 vaccine or a placebo. J is TRBJ1-4 and V is TRBV28, with TRBD1 matching over 7 bases. The material sequenced was peripheral blood, taken in a trial of Ad26.COV2.S vaccine versus placebo. In DNA, the CDR3 is TGTGCCAGCAGTTTCCCAGGGGGAAGTTGGGCGAACGGGGAAAAACTGTTTTTT. As protein: CASSFPGGSWANGEKLFF. The full variable domain, with the rest looked up from reference TRBV28 and TRBJ1-4, is DVKVTQSSRYLVKRTGEKVFLECVQDMDHENMFWYRQDPGLGLRLIYFSYDVKMKEKGDIPEGYSVSREKKERFSLILESASTNQTSMYLCASSFPGGSWANGEKLFFGSGTQLSVL.